These 9 T cell receptor beta chains share one sample of origin, sequenced in a study of neurological immune-mediated disorders. MiXCR, applied by TCRdb to the 5' RACE reads, yields one record per CDR3 protein. In the table there are 55,000 to 70,000 distinct CDR3 sequences, around 3.9% of which are singletons. Sequenced material: PBMCs. These receptors were collected from a man younger than 40 with multiple sclerosis.

This clonotype was seen repeatedly, ten times or more. The J gene is TRBJ1-2, the V gene TRBV3-1; possibly TRBD1 for D (5 bases). Trimming stripped 1 base from V and 1 base from J, with 13 bases between. The CDR3 runs 16 residues. The germline CDR1 and CDR2 sequences are LGHDT and YNNKEL (reference sequence). In DNA, the CDR3 is TGTGCCAGCAGCCAAGGGGACGTTACTCTTAACTATGGCTACACCTTC. It encodes CASSQGDVTLNYGYTF.

This clonotype has ten or more counts. This sequence joins TRBV20-1 and TRBJ2-2; TRBD1 matches 8 bases. The germline V gene encodes CDR1 DFQATT and CDR2 SNEGSKA (reference sequence). The length of the CDR3 is 16 residues. Losses at the gene ends were 3 bases for V and 5 bases for J; bases not matched to a gene: 11. As DNA, the CDR3 is TGCAGTGCTAGTGGCAGGGGGCGCCGGGGAACCGGGGAGCTGTTTTTT. Its protein product is CSASGRGRRGTGELFF.

This chain connects TRBV29-1 to TRBJ1-1; a weak D match, TRBD1 (5 bases). Germline CDR1 and CDR2: SQVTM and ANQGSEA. This CDR3 has 14 amino acids. Trimming took 3 bases from V and 5 from J, leaving 16 bases between them. In DNA, the CDR3 is TGCAGCGTTGATCGGGGGGACGGGAGGACTGAAGCTTTCTTT. It translates to CSVDRGDGRTEAFF.

This clonotype was observed many times. The V and J genes are TRBV12-5 and TRBJ2-1; TRBD1 matches 8 bases. The CDR3 runs to 15 residues. Losses at the gene ends were 0 bases for V and 8 bases for J; bases not matched to a gene: 6. CDR1 and CDR2 from the germline V gene are LGHNT and FRNRAP. The CDR3 region is CASGLVRTGLDEQFF. CDR3 sequence (DNA): TGTGCTAGTGGTTTGGTGAGGACAGGGCTCGATGAGCAGTTCTTC. The full variable domain, rest sourced from reference TRBV12-5 and TRBJ2-1, is DARVTQTPRHKVTEMGQEVTMRCQPILGHNTVFWYRQTMMQGLELLAYFRNRAPLDDSGMPKDRFSAEMPDATLATLKIQPSEPRDSAVYFCASGLVRTGLDEQFFGPGTRLTVL.

This clonotype came up many times. The gene calls are TRBV5-6 and TRBJ1-6; 8 bases agree with TRBD1. Germline CDR1 SGHDT, CDR2 YYEEEE. The CDR3 totals 14 residues. Unmatched junction bases numbered 1, after V lost 3 bases and J lost 5 bases. The CDR3 region is CASSWGQDNSPLHF. The CDR3 nucleotides read TGTGCCAGCAGCTGGGGACAGGATAATTCACCCCTCCACTTT.

This clonotype was seen at least ten times. J is TRBJ2-3 and V is TRBV6-5; TRBD2 aligns across 9 bases. CDR1 is MNHEY and CDR2 is SVGAGI in the germline V gene. V lost 6 bases to trimming and J lost 1 base; unmatched junction nucleotides: 2. The CDR3 consists of 14 residues. The CDR3 sequence: CASSLAGGTDTQYF. CDR3 nucleotides: TGTGCCAGCAGCTTAGCGGGGGGCACAGATACGCAGTATTTT.

This clonotype has at least ten counts. The gene calls are TRBV15 and TRBJ2-2; the D is unclear. The CDR3 is 15 residues long. CDR1 and CDR2 from the germline V gene are LNHNV and YYDKDF (reference sequence). V was trimmed by 0 bases and J by 4 bases, leaving 9 bases between them. The CDR3 region has the DNA TGTGCCACCAGCAGAGATTATAGCCTCACCGGGGAGCTGTTTTTT. Its translation: CATSRDYSLTGELFF.

This clonotype was counted at least ten times. The genes are TRBV4-1 and TRBJ2-7; 11 nucleotides align to TRBD2. CDR1 is MGHRA, CDR2 YSYEKL, per germline. The V gene end was trimmed by 5 bases and the J gene end by 4 bases; junction bases not matched to a gene: 4. The CDR3 has 14 amino acids. In DNA form, the CDR3 reads TGCGCCAGCAGCATCACTAGCGGGGGTTACGAGCAGTACTTC. Protein sequence: CASSITSGGYEQYF.

A note on this clonotype: Possible read error: a much larger clone is one base away. This chain links TRBV7-6 with TRBJ2-7; D ambiguous. The CDR3 covers 11 residues. Germline V gives CDR1 SGHVS, CDR2 FNYEAQ. Here the CDR3 DNA reads TGTGCCAGCAGATTAGATGGCGAGCAGTACTTC. It yields the protein CASRLDGEQYF.